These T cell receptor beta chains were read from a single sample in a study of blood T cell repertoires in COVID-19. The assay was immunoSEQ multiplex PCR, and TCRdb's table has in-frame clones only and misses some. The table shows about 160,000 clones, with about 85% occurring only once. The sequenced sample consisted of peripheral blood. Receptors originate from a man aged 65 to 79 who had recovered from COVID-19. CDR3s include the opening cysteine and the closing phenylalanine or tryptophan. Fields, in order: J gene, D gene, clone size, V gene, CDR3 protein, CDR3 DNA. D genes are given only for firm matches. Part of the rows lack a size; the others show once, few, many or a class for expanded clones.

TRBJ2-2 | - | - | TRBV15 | CATSRDQIGELFF | TGTGCCACCAGCAGAGATCAGATCGGGGAGCTGTTTTTT
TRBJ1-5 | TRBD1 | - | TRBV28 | CASLTSDRVQPQHF | TGTGCCAGCCTAACCTCGGACAGGGTTCAGCCCCAGCATTTT
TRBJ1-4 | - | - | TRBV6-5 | CASSWTESNEKLFF | TGTGCCAGCAGCTGGACAGAATCAAATGAAAAACTGTTTTTT
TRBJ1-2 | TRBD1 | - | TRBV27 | CASKQGAGGYTF | TGTGCCAGCAAACAGGGGGCGGGTGGCTACACCTTC
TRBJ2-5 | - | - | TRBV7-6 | CASSFLARNQETQYF | TGTGCCAGCAGCTTTTTAGCGCGGAACCAAGAGACCCAGTACTTC
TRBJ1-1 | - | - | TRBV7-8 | CASSLERGRNPEAFF | TGTGCCAGCAGCTTAGAGCGGGGGAGGAATCCTGAAGCTTTCTTT
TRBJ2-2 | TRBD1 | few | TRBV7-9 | CASSLTGSTGELFF | TGTGCCAGCAGCTTGACAGGGTCCACCGGGGAGCTGTTTTTT
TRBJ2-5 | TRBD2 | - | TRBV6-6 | CASSYRTSGPQETQYF | TGTGCCAGCAGCTACCGGACTAGCGGGCCCCAAGAGACCCAGTACTTC
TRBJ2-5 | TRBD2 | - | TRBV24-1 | CATSGSSGTRFNPETQYF | TGTGCCACCAGTGGGTCTAGCGGGACCCGTTTCAACCCCGAGACCCAGTACTTC
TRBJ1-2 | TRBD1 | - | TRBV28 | CASSSTPGTEDYGYTF | TGTGCCAGCAGTTCAACCCCCGGGACAGAGGACTATGGCTACACCTTC
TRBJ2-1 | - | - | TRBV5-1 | CASSLGGAGYNEQFF | TGCGCCAGCAGCTTGGGTGGGGCCGGTTACAATGAGCAGTTCTTC
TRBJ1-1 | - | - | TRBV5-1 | CASSLGESNTEAFF | TGCGCCAGCAGCTTGGGCGAATCGAACACTGAAGCTTTCTTT
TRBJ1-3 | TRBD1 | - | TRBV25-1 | CASSDRGAGNTIYF | TGTGCCAGCAGTGACAGGGGGGCCGGAAACACCATATATTTT
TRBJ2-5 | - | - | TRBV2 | CASTLNQETQYF | TGTGCCAGCACACTCAACCAAGAGACCCAGTACTTC
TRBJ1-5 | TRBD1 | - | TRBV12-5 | CASGLGQGNQPQHF | TGTGCTAGTGGTTTGGGACAGGGTAATCAGCCCCAGCATTTT
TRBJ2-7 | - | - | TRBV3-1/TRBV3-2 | CASSQDHGRGTYEQYF | TGTGCCAGCAGCCAAGACCATGGGCGGGGTACCTACGAGCAGTACTTC
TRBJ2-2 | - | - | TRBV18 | CASSPRGTGELFF | TGTGCCAGCTCACCGAGAGGCACCGGGGAGCTGTTTTTT
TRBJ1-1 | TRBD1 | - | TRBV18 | CASSPGTANTEAFF | TGTGCCAGCTCACCCGGGACAGCGAACACTGAAGCTTTCTTT
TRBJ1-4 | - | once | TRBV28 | CASSLNRLEKLFF | TGTGCCAGCAGTTTAAATAGATTGGAAAAACTGTTTTTT
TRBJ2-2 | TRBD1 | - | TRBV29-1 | CSVRHRGPTGELFF | TGCAGCGTTCGCCACAGGGGTCCCACCGGGGAGCTGTTTTTT
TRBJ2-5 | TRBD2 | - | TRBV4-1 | CASVREGTETQYF | TGCGCCAGCGTCCGGGAGGGGACCGAGACCCAGTACTTC
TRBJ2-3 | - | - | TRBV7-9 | CASSLAGPSRRTDTQYF | TGTGCCAGCAGCTTAGCCGGGCCTAGCCGACGCACAGATACGCAGTATTTT
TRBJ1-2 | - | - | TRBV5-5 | CASSPGLSGYGYTF | TGTGCCAGCAGTCCGGGACTTTCGGGCTATGGCTACACCTTC
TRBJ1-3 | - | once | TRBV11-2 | CASSLQGSSGNTIYF | TGTGCCAGCAGCTTACAGGGCAGCTCTGGAAACACCATATATTTT
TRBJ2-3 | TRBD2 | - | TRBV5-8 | CASSLGTSGSAVRDTQYF | TGTGCCAGCAGCCTTGGGACTAGCGGGAGTGCAGTGAGAGATACGCAGTATTTT
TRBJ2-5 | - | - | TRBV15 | CATSNQGGHQETQYF | TGTGCCACCAGCAACCAGGGAGGTCATCAAGAGACCCAGTACTTC
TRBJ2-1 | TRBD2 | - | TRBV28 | CASGPGLAGTRQFF | TGTGCCAGTGGACCGGGACTAGCGGGGACCAGGCAGTTCTTC
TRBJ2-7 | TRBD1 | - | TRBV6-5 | CASSYGTGASYEQYF | TGTGCCAGCAGTTACGGGACAGGGGCCTCCTACGAGCAGTACTTC
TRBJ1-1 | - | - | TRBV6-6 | CASTQGVGYTEAFF | TGTGCCAGCACCCAAGGGGTGGGGTACACTGAAGCTTTCTTT
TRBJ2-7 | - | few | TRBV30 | CAWNEGVYEQYF | TGTGCCTGGAATGAGGGAGTTTACGAGCAGTACTTC
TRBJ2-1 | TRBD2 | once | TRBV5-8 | CASSSLAGGSEQFF | TGTGCCAGCAGCTCACTAGCGGGAGGAAGTGAGCAGTTCTTC
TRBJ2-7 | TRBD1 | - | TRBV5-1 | CASRFGDRDYEQYF | TGCGCCAGCAGGTTCGGGGACAGGGACTACGAGCAGTACTTC
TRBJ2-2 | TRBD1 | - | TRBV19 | CASRGGQGPGELFF | TGTGCCAGTAGAGGGGGACAGGGTCCCGGGGAGCTGTTTTTT
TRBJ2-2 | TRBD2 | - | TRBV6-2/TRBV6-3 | CASSSGTSFSGMVGELFF | TGTGCCAGCAGTTCCGGGACTAGCTTTTCGGGAATGGTCGGGGAGCTGTTTTTT
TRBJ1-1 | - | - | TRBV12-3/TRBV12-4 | CASRWTENTEAFF | TGTGCCAGCAGGTGGACAGAAAACACTGAAGCTTTCTTT